The TCR beta chain under discussion was sequenced for a study of CD8+CD57+ T cells in acquired aplastic anemia. Germline-derived CDR1 and CDR2 are SGHDN and FVKESK. The V and J ends lost 4 bases and 3 bases respectively, with 6 bases between them. The CDR3 consists of 13 residues. Profiles of TCR beta VDJ and CDR3 were generated from a genomic DNA template. TCRdb re-analysed the reads in MiXCR, keeping a single row per CDR3 protein. The sample contains 200,000 or so distinct CDR3 sequences, over 60% of which appear only once. As for this clonotype: Its matching antigen is unknown.

Notes on the study in general: Some 31 CD8+ CDR3 sequences were shared between patients and controls. Statistical testing detected no significant gap in CD8+ Simpson's diversity between patients and controls.

Specimen: sorted CD4+, CD8+, or CD8+CD57+ T cells (not recorded which) from PBMCs. This rearrangement joins TRBV14 to TRBJ2-2; D not resolved. The clonotype comes from a human donor with severe aplastic anemia or a healthy control (not recorded which). The chain's CDR3 is CASSPTYTGELFF. CDR3 nucleotides: TGTGCCAGCAGCCCAACTTACACCGGGGAGCTGTTTTTT.